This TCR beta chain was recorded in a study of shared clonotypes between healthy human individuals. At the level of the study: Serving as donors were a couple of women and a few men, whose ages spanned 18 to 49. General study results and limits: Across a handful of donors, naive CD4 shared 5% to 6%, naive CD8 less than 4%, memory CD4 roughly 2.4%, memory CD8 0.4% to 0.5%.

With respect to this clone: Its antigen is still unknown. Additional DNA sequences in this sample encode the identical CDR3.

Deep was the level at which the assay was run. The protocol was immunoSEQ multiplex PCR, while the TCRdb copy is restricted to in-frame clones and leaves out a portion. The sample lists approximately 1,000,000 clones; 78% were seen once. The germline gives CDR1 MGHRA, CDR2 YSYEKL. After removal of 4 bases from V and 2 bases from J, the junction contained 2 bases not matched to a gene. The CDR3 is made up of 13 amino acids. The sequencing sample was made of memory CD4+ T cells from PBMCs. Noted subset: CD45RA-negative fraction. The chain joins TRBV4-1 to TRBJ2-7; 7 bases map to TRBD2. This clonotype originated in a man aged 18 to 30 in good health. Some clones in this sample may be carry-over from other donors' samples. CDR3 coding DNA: TGCGCCAGCAGCCGAGGGACTACCTACGAGCAGTACTTC. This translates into CASSRGTTYEQYF.